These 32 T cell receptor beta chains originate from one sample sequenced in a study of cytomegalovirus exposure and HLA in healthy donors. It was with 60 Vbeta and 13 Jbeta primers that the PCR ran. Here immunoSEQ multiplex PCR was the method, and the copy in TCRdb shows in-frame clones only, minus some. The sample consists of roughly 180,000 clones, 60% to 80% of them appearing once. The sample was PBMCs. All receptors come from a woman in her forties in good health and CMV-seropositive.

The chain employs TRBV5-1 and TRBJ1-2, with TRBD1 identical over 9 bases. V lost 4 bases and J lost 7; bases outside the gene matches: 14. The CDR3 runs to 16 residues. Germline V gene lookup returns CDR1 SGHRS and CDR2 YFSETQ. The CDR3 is CASSPSGGGQGCGYTF. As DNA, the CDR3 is TGCGCCAGCAGCCCCTCAGGGGGAGGACAGGGGTGTGGCTACACCTTC.

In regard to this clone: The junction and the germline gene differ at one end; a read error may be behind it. The CDR3 nucleotides read TGTGCCAGCAGCTTAGCGGGGGCAGTCCGATATTTT. Translating gives CASSLAGAVRYF. The gene calls are TRBV7-8 and TRBJ1-5, with D possibly TRBD1 on 6 matching bases. The CDR3 contains 12 residues. Per the germline V gene, CDR1 is SGHVS and CDR2 is FQNEAQ.

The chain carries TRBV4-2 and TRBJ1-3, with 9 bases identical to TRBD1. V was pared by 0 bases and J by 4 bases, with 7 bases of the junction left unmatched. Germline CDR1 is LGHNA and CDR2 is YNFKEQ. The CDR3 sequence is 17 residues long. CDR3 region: CASSQDSGTGRGNTIYF. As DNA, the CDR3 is TGTGCCAGCAGCCAAGATTCGGGGACAGGGCGAGGAAACACCATATATTTT.

In DNA form, the CDR3 reads TGTGCCAGCAGCAGGACTAGCGGGGGTACAGATACGCAGTATTTT. Amino acid sequence: CASSRTSGGTDTQYF. The J gene is TRBJ2-3, the V gene TRBV6-4, with TRBD2 matching over 13 bases. There are 15 residues in the CDR3. V shed 6 bases and J 3 bases; nucleotides not matched to a gene: 3. Germline-derived CDR1 and CDR2 are MRHNA and SNTAGT.

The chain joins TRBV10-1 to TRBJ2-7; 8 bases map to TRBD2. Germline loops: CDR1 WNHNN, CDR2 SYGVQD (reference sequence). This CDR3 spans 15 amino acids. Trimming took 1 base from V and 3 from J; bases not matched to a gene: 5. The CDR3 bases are TGCGCCAGCAGTGAGTACGGGGGGGCTTTCTACGAGCAGTACTTC. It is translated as CASSEYGGAFYEQYF.

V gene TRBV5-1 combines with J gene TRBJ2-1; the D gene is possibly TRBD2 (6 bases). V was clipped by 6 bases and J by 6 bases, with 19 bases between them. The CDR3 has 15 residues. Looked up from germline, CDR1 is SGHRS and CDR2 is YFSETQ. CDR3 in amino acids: CASTRGTRQINEQFF. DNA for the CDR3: TGCGCCAGCACCCGGGGGACCCGACAAATCAATGAGCAGTTCTTC.

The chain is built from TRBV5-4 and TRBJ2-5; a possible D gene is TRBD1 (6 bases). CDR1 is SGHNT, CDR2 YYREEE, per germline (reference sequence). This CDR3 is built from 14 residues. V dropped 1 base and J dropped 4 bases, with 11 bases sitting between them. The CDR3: CASSLRQGRETQYF. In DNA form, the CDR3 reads TGTGCCAGCAGCTTGAGGCAGGGGCGAGAGACCCAGTACTTC.

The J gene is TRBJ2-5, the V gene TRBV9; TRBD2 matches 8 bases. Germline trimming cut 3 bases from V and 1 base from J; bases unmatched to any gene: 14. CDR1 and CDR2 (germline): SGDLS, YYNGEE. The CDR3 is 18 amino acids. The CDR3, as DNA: TGTGCCAGCAGCGGACCCAGGGCGGGAGGAGAGGGCCAAGAGACCCAGTACTTC. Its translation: CASSGPRAGGEGQETQYF.

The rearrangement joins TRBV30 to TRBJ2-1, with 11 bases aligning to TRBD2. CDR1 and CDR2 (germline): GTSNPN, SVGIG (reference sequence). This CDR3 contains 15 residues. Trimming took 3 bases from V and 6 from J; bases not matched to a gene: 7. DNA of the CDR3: TGTGCCTGGAGCAGACTAGCGGGACGGGTCAATGAGCAGTTCTTC. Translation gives CAWSRLAGRVNEQFF. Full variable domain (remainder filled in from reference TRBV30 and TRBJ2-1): SQTIHQWPATLVQPVGSPLSLECTVEGTSNPNLYWYRQAAGRGLQLLFYSVGIGQISSEVPQNLSASRPQDRQFILSSKKLLLSDSGFYLCAWSRLAGRVNEQFFGPGTRLTVL.

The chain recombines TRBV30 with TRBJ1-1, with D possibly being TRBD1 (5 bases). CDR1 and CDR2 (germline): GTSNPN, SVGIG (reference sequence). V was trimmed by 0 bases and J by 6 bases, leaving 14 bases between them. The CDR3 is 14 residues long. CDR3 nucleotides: TGTGCCTGGAGTGTAAGGGGTTTTGGCGCTGAAGCTTTCTTT. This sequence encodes CAWSVRGFGAEAFF.

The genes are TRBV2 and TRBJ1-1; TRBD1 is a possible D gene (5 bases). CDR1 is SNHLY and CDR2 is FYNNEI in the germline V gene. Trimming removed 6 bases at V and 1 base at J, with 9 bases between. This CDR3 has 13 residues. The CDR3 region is CASSNDRNTEAFF. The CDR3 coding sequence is TGTGCCAGCAGCAATGACAGGAACACTGAAGCTTTCTTT.

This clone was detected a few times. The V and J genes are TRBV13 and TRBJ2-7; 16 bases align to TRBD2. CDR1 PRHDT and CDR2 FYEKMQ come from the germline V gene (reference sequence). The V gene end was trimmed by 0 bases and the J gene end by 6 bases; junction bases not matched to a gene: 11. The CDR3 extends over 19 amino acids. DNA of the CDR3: TGTGCCAGCAGCTTAGGGGGACTAGCGGGAGGGAAGGGGTCCCGCGAGCAGTACTTC. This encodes CASSLGGLAGGKGSREQYF.

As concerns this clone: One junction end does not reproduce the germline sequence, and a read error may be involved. CDR3 protein: CASGLRGAKNIQYF. The CDR3 DNA reads TGTGCCAGCGGCTTGAGGGGAGCCAAAAACATTCAGTACTTC. The rearrangement joins TRBV5-6 to TRBJ2-4, with D perhaps given as TRBD1 or TRBD2 (5 bases each). The V gene's germline CDR1 is SGHDT and CDR2 YYEEEE. This CDR3 comprises 14 residues.

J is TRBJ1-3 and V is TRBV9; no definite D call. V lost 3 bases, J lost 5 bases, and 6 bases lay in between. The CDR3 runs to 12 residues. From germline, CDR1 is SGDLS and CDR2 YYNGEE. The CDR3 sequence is CASSGNRNTIYF. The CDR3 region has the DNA TGTGCCAGCAGCGGCAACAGAAACACCATATATTTT.

CDR3 sequence: CASSISLAAPDTQYF. The CDR3 DNA reads TGTGCCAGTAGTATTTCACTAGCGGCCCCGGATACGCAGTATTTT. J is TRBJ2-3 and V is TRBV19; TRBD2 aligns across 8 bases. This CDR3 is 15 amino acids long. Trimming took 3 bases from V and 6 from J; bases not matched to a gene: 8. CDR1 and CDR2 from the germline V gene are LNHDA and SQIVND (reference sequence).

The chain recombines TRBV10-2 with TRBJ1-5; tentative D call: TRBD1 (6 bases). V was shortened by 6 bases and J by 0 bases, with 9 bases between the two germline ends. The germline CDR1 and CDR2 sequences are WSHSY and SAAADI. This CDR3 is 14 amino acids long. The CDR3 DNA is TGCGCCAGCAGGGAGGGACATAGCAATCAGCCCCAGCATTTT. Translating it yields CASREGHSNQPQHF.

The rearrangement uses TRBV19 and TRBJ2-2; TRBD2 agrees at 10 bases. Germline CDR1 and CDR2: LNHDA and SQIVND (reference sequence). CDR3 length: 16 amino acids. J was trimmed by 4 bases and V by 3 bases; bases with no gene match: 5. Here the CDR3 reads CASSIRAGGPTGELFF. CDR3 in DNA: TGTGCCAGTAGTATCAGAGCGGGAGGGCCCACCGGGGAGCTGTTTTTT.

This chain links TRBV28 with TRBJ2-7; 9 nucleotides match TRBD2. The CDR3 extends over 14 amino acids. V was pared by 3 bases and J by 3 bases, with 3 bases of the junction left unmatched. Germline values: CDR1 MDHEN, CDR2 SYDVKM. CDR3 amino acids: CASSLRLAVYEQYF. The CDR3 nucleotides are TGTGCCAGCAGTTTGAGACTAGCGGTCTACGAGCAGTACTTC.

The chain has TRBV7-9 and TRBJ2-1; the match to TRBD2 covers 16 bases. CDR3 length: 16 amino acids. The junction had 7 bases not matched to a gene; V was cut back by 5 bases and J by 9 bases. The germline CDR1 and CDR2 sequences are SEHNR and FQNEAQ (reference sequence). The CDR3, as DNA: TGTGCCAGCAGCCCTGGGACTAGCGGGAGGGATAGTGAGCAGTTCTTC. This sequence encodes CASSPGTSGRDSEQFF.

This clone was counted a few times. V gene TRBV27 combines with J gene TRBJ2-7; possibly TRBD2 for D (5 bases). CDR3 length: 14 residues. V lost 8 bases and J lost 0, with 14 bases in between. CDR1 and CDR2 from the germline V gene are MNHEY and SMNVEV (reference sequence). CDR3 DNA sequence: TGTGCCAGCTCCGTAGGCGGGCTCTCCTACGAGCAGTACTTC. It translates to CASSVGGLSYEQYF.

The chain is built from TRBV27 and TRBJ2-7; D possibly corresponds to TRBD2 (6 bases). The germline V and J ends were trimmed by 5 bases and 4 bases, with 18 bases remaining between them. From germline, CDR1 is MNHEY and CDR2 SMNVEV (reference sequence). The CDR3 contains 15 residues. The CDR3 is CASSPSRDWRYEQYF. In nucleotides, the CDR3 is TGTGCCAGCAGTCCCAGTAGGGACTGGAGATACGAGCAGTACTTC.

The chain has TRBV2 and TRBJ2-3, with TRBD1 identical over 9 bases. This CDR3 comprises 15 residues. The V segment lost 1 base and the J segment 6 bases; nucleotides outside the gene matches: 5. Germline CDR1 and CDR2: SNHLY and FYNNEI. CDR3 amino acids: CASSEEGQGTDTQYF. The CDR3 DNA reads TGTGCCAGCAGTGAAGAGGGACAGGGTACCGATACGCAGTATTTT.

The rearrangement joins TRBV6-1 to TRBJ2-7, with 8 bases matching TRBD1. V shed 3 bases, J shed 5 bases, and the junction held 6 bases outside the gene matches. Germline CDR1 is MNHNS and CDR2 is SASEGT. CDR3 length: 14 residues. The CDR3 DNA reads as TGTGCCAGCAGTGAGAGACAGGGGAGGCACGAGCAGTACTTC. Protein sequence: CASSERQGRHEQYF.

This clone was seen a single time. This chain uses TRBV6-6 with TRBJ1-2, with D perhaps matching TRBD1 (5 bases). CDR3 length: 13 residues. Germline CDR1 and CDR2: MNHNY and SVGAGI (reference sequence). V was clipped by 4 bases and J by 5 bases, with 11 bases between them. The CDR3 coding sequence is TGTGCCAGCAGTTCCTTCGGGGGATATGGCTACACCTTC. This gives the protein CASSSFGGYGYTF.

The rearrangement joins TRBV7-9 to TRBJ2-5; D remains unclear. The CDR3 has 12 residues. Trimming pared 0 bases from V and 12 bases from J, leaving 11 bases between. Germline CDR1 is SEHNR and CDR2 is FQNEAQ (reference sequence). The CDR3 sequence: CASSLAHYAKYF. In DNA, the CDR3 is TGTGCCAGCAGCTTAGCTCACTACGCAAAGTACTTC.

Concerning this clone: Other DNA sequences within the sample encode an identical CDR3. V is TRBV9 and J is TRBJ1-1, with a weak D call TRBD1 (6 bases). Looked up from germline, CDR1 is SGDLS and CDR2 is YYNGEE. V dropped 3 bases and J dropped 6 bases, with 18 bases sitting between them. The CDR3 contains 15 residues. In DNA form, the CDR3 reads TGTGCCAGCAGCGCCCTTCCTACGGACAGAGCTGAAGCTTTCTTT. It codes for CASSALPTDRAEAFF.

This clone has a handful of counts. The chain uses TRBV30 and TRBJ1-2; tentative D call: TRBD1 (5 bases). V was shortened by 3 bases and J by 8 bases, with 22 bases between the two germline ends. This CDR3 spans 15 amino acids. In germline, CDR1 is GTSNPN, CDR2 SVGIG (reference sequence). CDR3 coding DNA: TGTGCCTGGAGGGGCGTCATGGCAGGGCTAGGGGGCTACACCTTC. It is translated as CAWRGVMAGLGGYTF.

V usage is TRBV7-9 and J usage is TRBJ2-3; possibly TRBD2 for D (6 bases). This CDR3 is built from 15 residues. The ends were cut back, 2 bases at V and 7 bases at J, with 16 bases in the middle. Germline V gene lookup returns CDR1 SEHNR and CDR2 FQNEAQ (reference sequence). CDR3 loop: CASSLWDLPFYTQYF. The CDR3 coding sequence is TGTGCCAGCAGCTTATGGGACTTGCCCTTCTATACGCAGTATTTT.

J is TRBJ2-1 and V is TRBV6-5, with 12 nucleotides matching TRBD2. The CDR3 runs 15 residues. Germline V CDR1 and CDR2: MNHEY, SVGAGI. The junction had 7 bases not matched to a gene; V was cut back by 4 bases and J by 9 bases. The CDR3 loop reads CASSSQTSGSGEQFF. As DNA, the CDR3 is TGTGCCAGCAGTTCCCAGACTAGCGGGAGTGGTGAGCAGTTCTTC.

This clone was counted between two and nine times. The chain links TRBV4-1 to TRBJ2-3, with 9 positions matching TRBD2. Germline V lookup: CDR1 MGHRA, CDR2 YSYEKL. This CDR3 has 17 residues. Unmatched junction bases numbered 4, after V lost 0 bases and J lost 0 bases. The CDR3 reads CASSQESGRSSTDTQYF. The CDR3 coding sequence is TGCGCCAGCAGCCAAGAAAGCGGGAGGTCCAGCACAGATACGCAGTATTTT.

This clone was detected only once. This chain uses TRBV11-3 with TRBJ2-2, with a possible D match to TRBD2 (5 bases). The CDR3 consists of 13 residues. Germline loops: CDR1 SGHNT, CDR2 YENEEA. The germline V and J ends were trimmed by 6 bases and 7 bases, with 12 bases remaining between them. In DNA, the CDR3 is TGTGCCAGCAGTGGCACTAGGCACGGGGAGCTGTTTTTT. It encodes CASSGTRHGELFF.

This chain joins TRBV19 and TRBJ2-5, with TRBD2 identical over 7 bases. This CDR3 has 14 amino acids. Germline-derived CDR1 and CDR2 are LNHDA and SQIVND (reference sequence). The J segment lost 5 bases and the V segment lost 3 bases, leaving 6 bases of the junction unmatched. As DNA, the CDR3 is TGTGCCAGTAGTATCGGCGGGAGTGGCGAGACCCAGTACTTC. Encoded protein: CASSIGGSGETQYF.